These 21 T cell receptor beta chains originate from one sample sequenced in a study of neurological immune-mediated disorders. TCRdb re-called the 5' RACE reads through MiXCR, storing one row per CDR3 protein. This sample has 27,000 or so distinct CDR3 sequences, with about 3.5% found just once. Sequencing was performed on PBMCs. The receptors were sampled from a woman aged 25 to 39 with multiple sclerosis.

Relative to its sample, this clonotype is medium-sized (0.01 to 0.1%). The chain joins TRBV12-3 or TRBV12-4 to TRBJ1-3; no firm D call. The V end lost 3 bases, the J end lost 3 bases, and 3 bases lay between the germline ends. This CDR3 contains 12 residues. This CDR3 is CASSFGGNTIYF. The CDR3 nucleotides read TGTGCCAGCAGTTTTGGTGGAAACACCATATATTTT.

The chain combines TRBV19 with TRBJ2-1; D is unclear. The CDR3 has 13 residues. Germline values: CDR1 LNHDA, CDR2 SQIVND (reference sequence). Trimming left V 2 bases short and J 3 bases short, with 5 bases between. CDR3 loop: CASSISFYNEQFF. The CDR3 DNA sequence: TGTGCCAGTAGTATAAGTTTCTACAATGAGCAGTTCTTC.

In its sample, this clonotype was seen many times. V and J are TRBV7-9 and TRBJ1-5; D gene unclear. Germline CDR1 SEHNR, CDR2 FQNEAQ (reference sequence). Trimming took off 1 base at V and 3 bases at J, with 7 bases between the two ends. The CDR3 contains 14 residues. The CDR3 is CASSLGGINQPQHF. CDR3 nucleotide sequence: TGTGCCAGCAGCTTAGGGGGAATCAATCAGCCCCAGCATTTT.

In this sample, this clonotype turned up many times. This chain uses TRBV5-6 with TRBJ1-1; perhaps TRBD1 as D (6 bases). CDR3 size: 13 residues. CDR1 is SGHDT and CDR2 is YYEEEE in the germline V gene. V lost 1 base to trimming and J lost 4 bases, with 8 bases between them. CDR3 in DNA: TGTGCCAGCAGCTTGTGGGACACCACTGAAGCTTTCTTT. Its translation: CASSLWDTTEAFF.

This clonotype has ten or more counts. The gene calls are TRBV20-1 and TRBJ2-5; D is undetermined. There are 14 residues in the CDR3. Looked up from germline, CDR1 is DFQATT and CDR2 is SNEGSKA (reference sequence). V lost 5 bases and J lost 1, with 14 bases in between. This CDR3 reads CSADPPAAQETQYF. The CDR3 DNA reads TGCAGTGCTGACCCCCCCGCGGCCCAAGAGACCCAGTACTTC.

This clonotype has more than one count but fewer than ten. Since a much larger clone is just one base distant, this may be a read error. The chain carries TRBV29-1 and TRBJ1-2; a weak D match, TRBD1 (5 bases). The CDR3 runs 14 residues. Trimming stripped 4 bases from V and 0 bases from J, with 12 bases between. The germline V gene has CDR1 SQVTM and CDR2 ANQGSEA. As DNA, the CDR3 is TGCAGCGTTGGGGGGTCGAAAGCTAACTATGGCTACACCTTC. As protein: CSVGGSKANYGYTF.

This clonotype was seen many times. The chain uses TRBV20-1 and TRBJ1-6; no reliable D call. This CDR3 spans 13 amino acids. Germline CDR1 and CDR2: DFQATT and SNEGSKA (reference sequence). The V gene lost 6 bases and the J gene lost 0 bases, with 6 bases spanning the gap. CDR3 amino acids: CSAQGSYNSPLHF. In DNA, the CDR3 is TGCAGTGCCCAAGGCTCCTATAATTCACCCCTCCACTTT.

This clonotype was recorded a few times. This chain connects TRBV7-8 to TRBJ2-2; 14 bases match TRBD2. J was trimmed by 6 bases and V by 7 bases; bases with no gene match: 16. The CDR3 covers 19 residues. The V gene's germline CDR1 is SGHVS and CDR2 FQNEAQ. CDR3 sequence reads: CASNENGLAGGLGAGELFF. The CDR3, as DNA: TGTGCCAGCAACGAAAACGGACTAGCGGGAGGCCTAGGGGCCGGGGAGCTGTTTTTT.

In its sample, this clonotype was seen a few times. This chain links TRBV7-8 with TRBJ2-4, with D possibly being TRBD1 (6 bases). CDR3 length: 14 amino acids. Germline CDR1 is SGHVS and CDR2 is FQNEAQ. V dropped 10 bases and J dropped 8 bases, with 21 bases sitting between them. The CDR3 nucleotides read TGTGCCACCTCAAGAGGGGGAATGGGGTACATTCAGTACTTC. Translating it yields CATSRGGMGYIQYF.

This clonotype was seen repeatedly, ten times or more. CDR3 in DNA: TGTGCCAGCAGTAAATTCCCGGGACAGGGTAATTCACCCCTCCACTTT. This gives the protein CASSKFPGQGNSPLHF. The gene calls are TRBV6-1 and TRBJ1-6; 9 nucleotides align to TRBD1. The CDR3 covers 16 residues. Per germline, CDR1 MNHNS and CDR2 SASEGT. The J segment lost 6 bases and the V segment lost 5 bases, leaving 8 bases of the junction unmatched.

In its sample, this clonotype was seen many times. The chain couples TRBV7-6 to TRBJ2-5; no clear D gene. CDR3 length: 11 amino acids. The germline gives CDR1 SGHVS, CDR2 FNYEAQ. V shed 4 bases and J shed 5 bases, with 5 bases lying between them. The CDR3 loop reads CASSSFETQYF. Written as DNA, the CDR3 is TGTGCCAGCAGCTCTTTTGAGACCCAGTACTTC.

This clonotype was observed many times. J is TRBJ2-5 and V is TRBV7-2, with 8 bases that match TRBD2. The length of the CDR3 is 14 residues. CDR1 and CDR2 from the germline V gene are SGHTA and FQGNSA. Trimming removed 7 bases from V and 2 bases from J; junction bases left unmatched: 6. The CDR3 region is CASKERGLQETQYF. The CDR3, as DNA: TGTGCCAGCAAGGAGCGGGGGTTGCAAGAGACCCAGTACTTC.

This clonotype was seen ten or more times. The chain recombines TRBV20-1 with TRBJ2-7; 9 nucleotides agree with TRBD1. This CDR3 spans 14 amino acids. Germline V gene sequence: CDR1 DFQATT, CDR2 SNEGSKA (reference sequence). With V trimmed by 1 base and J by 6 bases, 7 bases remained unmatched. As DNA, the CDR3 is TGCAGTGCTAGAGGGGACAGGGACATGTTCGAGCAGTACTTC. Protein: CSARGDRDMFEQYF.

This clonotype was recorded many times. The chain carries TRBV20-1 and TRBJ1-5; TRBD1 matches at 9 bases. The V segment lost 1 base and the J segment 4 bases; nucleotides outside the gene matches: 5. This CDR3 is built from 15 residues. Per the germline V gene, CDR1 is DFQATT and CDR2 is SNEGSKA (reference sequence). This CDR3 is CSARAWTGANQPQHF. CDR3 nucleotide sequence: TGCAGTGCTAGAGCCTGGACAGGGGCGAATCAGCCCCAGCATTTT.

This clonotype was picked up many times. CDR3 protein: CASSLVTGPETQYF. The CDR3 nucleotides are TGTGCCAGCAGCTTGGTGACAGGCCCAGAGACCCAGTACTTC. V usage is TRBV7-2 and J usage is TRBJ2-5; tentatively, D is TRBD1 (6 bases). Trimming shortened V by 3 bases and J by 4 bases, and 12 bases separated the two germline ends. Looked up from germline, CDR1 is SGHTA and CDR2 is FQGNSA. The CDR3 is 14 amino acids.

In this sample, this clonotype turned up many times. The chain uses TRBV27 and TRBJ1-5; D not certain. CDR1 is MNHEY and CDR2 is SMNVEV in the germline V gene (reference sequence). V dropped 1 base and J dropped 0 bases, with 13 bases sitting between them. CDR3 length: 17 residues. The CDR3 coding sequence is TGTGCCAGCAGTTTATTCGGGCGGTCGGTTAGCAATCAGCCCCAGCATTTT. This translates into CASSLFGRSVSNQPQHF.

This clonotype was seen ten or more times. The chain couples TRBV20-1 to TRBJ2-6, with D possibly being TRBD2 (6 bases). This CDR3 is built from 14 residues. Germline loops: CDR1 DFQATT, CDR2 SNEGSKA (reference sequence). Trimming shortened V by 6 bases and J by 4 bases, and 13 bases separated the two germline ends. In DNA, the CDR3 is TGCAGTGCCCAGGGAGGAGCCGGGGCCAACGTCCTGACTTTC. Encoded protein: CSAQGGAGANVLTF.

This rearrangement joins TRBV6-6 to TRBJ2-3; unclear D gene. Germline V gene data show CDR1 as MNHNY and CDR2 as SVGAGI (reference sequence). CDR3 size: 16 residues. With 4 bases removed from V and 4 bases from J, the gap between germline ends came to 18 bases. This chain's CDR3 is CASSFPPTQRADTQYF. Written as DNA, the CDR3 is TGTGCCAGCAGTTTCCCCCCAACCCAGCGCGCAGATACGCAGTATTTT.

This clonotype was found many times. A read error may account for a junction end that differs from germline. This chain joins TRBV3-1 and TRBJ1-5; a possible D gene is TRBD1 (5 bases). This CDR3 is built from 15 residues. Looked up from germline, CDR1 is LGHDT and CDR2 is YNNKEL (reference sequence). CDR3 sequence (DNA): TGTGCCAGCAGCCAAGCCGACAGTTACAATCAGCCCCAGAATTTT. It encodes CASSQADSYNQPQNF.

This clonotype was found many times. The genes are TRBV5-1 and TRBJ2-5; D remains ambiguous. Trimming pared 0 bases from V and 5 bases from J, leaving 11 bases between. In germline, CDR1 is SGHRS, CDR2 YFSETQ. This CDR3 contains 14 residues. CDR3 region: CASSLVGFQETQYF. The CDR3 DNA sequence: TGCGCCAGCAGCTTGGTAGGGTTCCAGGAGACCCAGTACTTC.

This clonotype came up many times. The chain employs TRBV12-3 or TRBV12-4 and TRBJ1-1, with D tentatively TRBD1 (5 bases). Trimming took 2 bases from V and 3 from J, leaving 7 bases between them. The CDR3 totals 13 residues. CDR3 nucleotides: TGTGCCAGCAGTTTATCCAGGGACACTGAAGCTTTCTTT. Translated: CASSLSRDTEAFF.